This T cell receptor (beta chain) was sequenced during a study of OX40 agonist ivuxolimab in advanced cancers. Autoimmune disease history or systemic immunosuppression disqualified patients. Some clones are missing from TCRdb's copy, which holds only in-frame ones; the method was immunoSEQ multiplex PCR. The data contain around 67,000 clones, nearly 90% of them singletons. The CDR3 sequence is 13 residues long. The germline V gene has CDR1 LNHNV and CDR2 YYDKDF (reference sequence). V was trimmed by 1 base and J by 8 bases, leaving 9 bases between them. The receptor was derived from an adult with an advanced solid tumor such as melanoma, head and neck, liver or kidney cancer. The chain has TRBV15 and TRBJ1-3; D unclear. This sample comprised CD4+ or CD8+ T cells sorted from blood, obtained in a trial of the OX40 agonist ivuxolimab. CDR3 coding DNA: TGTGCCACCAGCAGAGGCAAGGCGGACACCATATATTTT. It is translated as CATSRGKADTIYF. Using reference TRBV15 and TRBJ1-3 for the parts outside the CDR3, the full variable domain is DAMVIQNPRYQVTQFGKPVTLSCSQTLNHNVMYWYQQKSSQAPKLLFHYYDKDFNNEADTPDNFQSRRPNTSFCFLDIRSPGLGDTAMYLCATSRGKADTIYFGEGSWLTVV.